These 10 T cell receptor beta chains originate from one sample sequenced in a study of control samples from healthy donors and cancer patients. Using immunoSEQ multiplex PCR, the repertoire was profiled, and TCRdb retains in-frame clones only, with some absent. There are over 120,000 clones in the sample; 85% to 95% occur only once, and 14% lies in the top ten. Sequenced material: PBMCs. The receptors here all came from a man aged 60 to 75 with colorectal cancer.

V gene TRBV7-2 combines with J gene TRBJ1-2; no firm D call. The CDR3 has 13 amino acids. Trimming removed 5 bases from V and 1 base from J, with 8 bases in between. CDR1 is SGHTA, CDR2 FQGNSA, per germline. DNA for the CDR3: TGTGCCAGCAGCCCACCAGTTAACTATGGCTACACCTTC. Translated, it gives CASSPPVNYGYTF.

V and J are TRBV24-1 and TRBJ2-1; no reliable D call. The CDR3 extends over 13 amino acids. CDR1 KGHDR and CDR2 SFDVKD come from the germline V gene. Between the trimmed V and J ends, which lost 3 bases and 8 bases, there was a span of 10 bases. The CDR3 sequence: CATSDPGLDEQFF. CDR3 DNA: TGTGCCACCAGTGATCCCGGGTTGGATGAGCAGTTCTTC.

In DNA, the CDR3 is TGCGCCAGCAGCCAAGGGGCTTATGGGAATCAGCCCCAGCATTTT. It is translated as CASSQGAYGNQPQHF. The rearrangement links TRBV4-1 to TRBJ1-5; D is unclear. The germline CDR1 and CDR2 sequences are MGHRA and YSYEKL. Trimming removed 1 base from V and 4 bases from J, with 11 bases in between. This CDR3 contains 15 residues.

V gene TRBV2 combines with J gene TRBJ1-4, with D possibly being TRBD1 (6 bases). V was clipped by 6 bases and J by 3 bases, with 17 bases between them. Germline V gene sequence: CDR1 SNHLY, CDR2 FYNNEI. This CDR3 is 16 amino acids long. The CDR3 DNA reads as TGTGCCAGCAGATCGACAGGCCGAGGGGCTAATGAAAAACTGTTTTTT. Protein: CASRSTGRGANEKLFF.

The chain recombines TRBV27 with TRBJ1-2; the D is unclear. The CDR3 extends over 14 amino acids. Germline lookup yields CDR1 MNHEY and CDR2 SMNVEV (reference sequence). The V end was cut by 0 bases, the J end by 4 bases, with 9 bases between. CDR3: CASSLSTGVYGYTF. The CDR3 DNA sequence: TGTGCCAGCAGTTTATCGACTGGCGTCTATGGCTACACCTTC.

The V and J genes are TRBV5-1 and TRBJ1-2; the D gene is possibly TRBD1 (6 bases). The germline gives CDR1 SGHRS, CDR2 YFSETQ. The V gene lost 4 bases and the J gene lost 0 bases, with 16 bases spanning the gap. This CDR3 region has 16 residues. CDR3: CASSHSGQPSNYGYTF. The CDR3, as DNA: TGCGCCAGCAGCCACTCTGGACAGCCGTCTAACTATGGCTACACCTTC.

The V and J genes are TRBV19 and TRBJ2-3, with D possibly being TRBD1 or TRBD2 (5 bases each). Germline V lookup: CDR1 LNHDA, CDR2 SQIVND (reference sequence). There are 15 residues in the CDR3. The V and J ends lost 3 bases and 4 bases respectively, with 14 bases between them. The DNA for the CDR3 is TGTGCCAGTAGTATCTGGGGCAGGGACCCAGATACGCAGTATTTT. As protein: CASSIWGRDPDTQYF.

This chain uses TRBV5-6 with TRBJ2-2; TRBD2 agrees at 13 bases. The CDR3 is 16 residues long. Germline values: CDR1 SGHDT, CDR2 YYEEEE. Unmatched junction bases numbered 0, after V lost 3 bases and J lost 1 base. The CDR3 DNA follows: TGTGCCAGCAGCTGGACTAGCGGGGGGAACACCGGGGAGCTGTTTTTT. It is translated as CASSWTSGGNTGELFF. Complete variable domain (other parts from reference TRBV5-6 and TRBJ2-2): DAGVTQSPTHLIKTRGQQVTLRCSPKSGHDTVSWYQQALGQGPQFIFQYYEEEERQRGNFPDRFSGHQFPNYSSELNVNALLLGDSALYLCASSWTSGGNTGELFFGEGSRLTVL.

The genes are TRBV5-1 and TRBJ1-3; 9 nucleotides agree with TRBD1. After removal of 2 bases from V and 3 bases from J, the junction contained 3 bases not matched to a gene. Germline V CDR1 and CDR2: SGHRS, YFSETQ. The CDR3 extends over 15 amino acids. In nucleotides, the CDR3 is TGCGCCAGCAGCTTAAGGACAGGGGATGGAAACACCATATATTTT. The encoded protein is CASSLRTGDGNTIYF.

This sequence joins TRBV3-1 (or the pseudogene TRBV3-2) and TRBJ1-2; 7 bases map to TRBD1. The germline gives CDR1 LGHDT, CDR2 YNNKEL (reference sequence). CDR3 length: 16 residues. V lost 0 bases to trimming and J lost 4 bases; unmatched junction nucleotides: 8. CDR3 sequence reads: CASSQDWTGQAYGYTF. The CDR3 DNA sequence: TGTGCCAGCAGCCAAGATTGGACCGGACAGGCCTATGGCTACACCTTC.